This T cell receptor beta chain was sequenced in a study of technical replicates of blood from a few donors. V shed 2 bases and J shed 4 bases, with 16 bases lying between them. The germline gives CDR1 MDHEN, CDR2 SYDVKM. CDR3 length: 16 residues. This table comes from immunoSEQ multiplex PCR, and its TCRdb copy is limited to in-frame clones, with some not included. The top ten clones hold about 0.35% of a sample with about 79,000 clones, about 91% of them seen once. The receptor's source is a human donor in good health. Some clones in this sample may be carry-over from other donors' samples. Sequenced material: T cells isolated from PBMCs. The rearrangement uses TRBV28 and TRBJ2-3; D possibly corresponds to TRBD1 (6 bases). The CDR3 sequence is CASSLPYRVSADTQYF. CDR3 bases: TGTGCCAGCAGTTTACCCTACAGGGTCTCGGCAGATACGCAGTATTTT.